The rows below give T cell receptor beta chains drawn from one sample of a study of OX40 agonist ivuxolimab in advanced cancers. Produced via immunoSEQ multiplex PCR; TCRdb's table is partial and in-frame only. The sample comprises 120,000 or so clones, around 93% of which are singletons, and approximately 0.15% rests with the top ten. The sample consisted of CD4+ or CD8+ T cells sorted from blood, taken in a trial of the OX40 agonist ivuxolimab. These receptors all stem from an adult with an advanced solid tumor such as melanoma, head and neck, liver or kidney cancer. Both conserved end residues are part of each CDR3. D genes are given only for firm matches. Not every row has a clone size; where given, it reads once, few, many or a size class.

-	TRBV19	TRBJ1-4	TRBD1	CASIPTGQGKEKLFF	TGTGCCAGTATTCCTACGGGACAGGGAAAGGAAAAACTGTTTTTT
-	TRBV19	TRBJ1-5	-	CASSPRTDSNQPQHF	TGTGCCAGTAGTCCACGGACGGACAGCAATCAGCCCCAGCATTTT
-	TRBV15	TRBJ2-1	TRBD1	CATSSRHRGIYNEQFF	TGTGCCACCAGCAGTCGTCACAGGGGAATCTACAATGAGCAGTTCTTC
-	TRBV19	TRBJ1-6	TRBD1	CASRDRQFSYNSPLHF	TGTGCCAGTAGGGACAGGCAATTCTCCTATAATTCACCCCTCCACTTT
-	TRBV5-1	TRBJ2-3	TRBD2	CASSFDRRGVADTQYF	TGCGCCAGCAGCTTTGATCGGCGGGGGGTAGCGGATACGCAGTATTTT
-	TRBV5-6	TRBJ1-5	-	CASSSGPGYNQPQHF	TGTGCCAGCAGCTCCGGGCCGGGATACAATCAGCCCCAGCATTTT
-	TRBV5-1	TRBJ2-7	TRBD1	CASSLFGDRDYEQYF	TGCGCCAGCAGCTTGTTTGGGGACAGAGATTACGAGCAGTACTTC
-	TRBV5-1	TRBJ2-7	-	CASQRDWSYEQYF	TGCGCCAGCCAACGGGACTGGTCCTACGAGCAGTACTTC
once	TRBV9	TRBJ2-2	-	CASSAPSSVTGELFF	TGTGCCAGCAGCGCCCCGTCTAGCGTCACCGGGGAGCTGTTTTTT
-	TRBV18	TRBJ1-6	-	CASSPKGGTQNPYNSPLHF	TGTGCCAGCTCACCGAAAGGTGGGACACAAAATCCCTATAATTCACCCCTCCACTTT
-	TRBV4-1	TRBJ2-7	-	CASSQDSRGASYEQYF	TGCGCCAGCAGCCAAGACAGCAGGGGTGCCTCCTACGAGCAGTACTTC
-	TRBV19	TRBJ1-3	TRBD1	CASRDRVPLSGNTIYF	TGTGCCAGTCGGGACAGGGTCCCCCTCTCTGGAAACACCATATATTTT
-	TRBV6-1	TRBJ2-3	TRBD2	CATKPGLARTDTQYF	TGTGCCACCAAACCAGGACTAGCCCGCACAGATACGCAGTATTTT
-	TRBV28	TRBJ1-2	TRBD1	CASTLGQVPGYTF	TGTGCCAGCACCCTCGGACAGGTACCCGGCTACACCTTC
-	TRBV18	TRBJ2-3	-	CASSLHGGLGTDTQYF	TGTGCCAGCTCACTACATGGGGGGCTCGGCACAGATACGCAGTATTTT
-	TRBV5-4	TRBJ2-5	-	CASSLQRGILQETQYF	TGTGCCAGCAGCTTGCAGAGAGGAATTCTACAAGAGACCCAGTACTTC
-	TRBV9	TRBJ2-2	-	CASSLPRGGRSHTGELFF	TGTGCCAGCAGCCTTCCGAGGGGGGGGCGCTCCCACACCGGGGAGCTGTTTTTT
-	TRBV5-1	TRBJ1-4	-	CASSLADNEKLFF	TGCGCCAGCAGCTTGGCGGATAATGAAAAACTGTTTTTT
-	TRBV7-3	TRBJ2-1	-	CASSLTRTYNEQFF	TGTGCCAGCAGCTTAACGCGAACATACAATGAGCAGTTCTTC
-	TRBV6-5	TRBJ1-2	TRBD1	CARGWARGRLSGYTF	TGTGCCAGGGGGTGGGCCAGGGGGCGATTGAGTGGCTACACCTTC
-	TRBV6-6	TRBJ2-7	-	CASSYSGHEQYF	TGTGCCAGCAGTTACTCTGGTCACGAGCAGTACTTC
-	TRBV14	TRBJ1-2	TRBD1	CASSQGTGGYGYTF	TGTGCCAGCAGCCAAGGGACAGGGGGCTATGGCTACACCTTC
-	TRBV5-4	TRBJ2-1	TRBD2	CASSLDGRSGRWSYNEQFF	TGTGCCAGCAGCTTGGATGGTCGTAGCGGGAGGTGGTCCTACAATGAGCAGTTCTTC
-	TRBV7-5	TRBJ1-5	-	CARRPPRGQVQPQHF	TGTGCCAGAAGGCCCCCGCGGGGGCAGGTTCAGCCCCAGCATTTT
-	TRBV29-1	TRBJ1-1	-	CSVEMGWYNTEAFF	TGCAGCGTTGAAATGGGATGGTACAACACTGAAGCTTTCTTT
-	TRBV5-8	TRBJ2-2	-	CASTLNLANTGELFF	TGTGCCAGCACCCTAAACCTGGCGAACACCGGGGAGCTGTTTTTT